This T cell receptor beta chain was identified during a study of T cell responses to AZD1222 COVID-19 vaccine. The protocol was immunoSEQ multiplex PCR, while the TCRdb copy is restricted to in-frame clones and leaves out a portion. Among approximately 84,000 clones listed, approximately 90% were seen once. Study results and limitations: In all cases, repertoires were sampled only after the peak T cell response.

To note about this clone: Its target is unknown.

Trimming removed 4 bases from V and 0 bases from J; junction bases left unmatched: 3. The germline gives CDR1 SGHAT, CDR2 FQNNGV. CDR3 length: 15 amino acids. The sequence was obtained from an adult who received the AZD1222 COVID-19 vaccine. Sample: peripheral blood, taken 28 days after the second AZD1222 dose. V usage is TRBV11-2 and J usage is TRBJ2-7, with 10 nucleotides matching TRBD2. CDR3 bases: TGTGCCAGCAGCTGGACTAGCGGTATCTCCTACGAGCAGTACTTC. It is translated as CASSWTSGISYEQYF.